Below, one T cell receptor beta chain is given with its context. V shed 3 bases, J shed 1 base, and the junction held 1 base outside the gene matches. The CDR3 totals 15 residues. Germline CDR1 MNHEY, CDR2 SVGAGI. This entry belongs to a study of blood T cells in healthy people across ages. The second PCR ran about 6 to 12 cycles with a sample-barcoded 5' primer and J-beta primers. A single record per CDR3 protein comes from TCRdb applying MiXCR to the 5' RACE reads. The repertoire consists of about 780,000 distinct CDR3 sequences, with 62% occurring once and the leading ten covering around 30%. The sequenced sample was blood. This clonotype originated in a man between 25 and 39 years old in good health. The chain carries TRBV6-5 and TRBJ2-4; 9 nucleotides line up with TRBD2. This chain's CDR3 is CASSYLAGAKNIQYF. CDR3 nucleotides: TGTGCCAGCAGTTATCTAGCGGGGGCCAAAAACATTCAGTACTTC.